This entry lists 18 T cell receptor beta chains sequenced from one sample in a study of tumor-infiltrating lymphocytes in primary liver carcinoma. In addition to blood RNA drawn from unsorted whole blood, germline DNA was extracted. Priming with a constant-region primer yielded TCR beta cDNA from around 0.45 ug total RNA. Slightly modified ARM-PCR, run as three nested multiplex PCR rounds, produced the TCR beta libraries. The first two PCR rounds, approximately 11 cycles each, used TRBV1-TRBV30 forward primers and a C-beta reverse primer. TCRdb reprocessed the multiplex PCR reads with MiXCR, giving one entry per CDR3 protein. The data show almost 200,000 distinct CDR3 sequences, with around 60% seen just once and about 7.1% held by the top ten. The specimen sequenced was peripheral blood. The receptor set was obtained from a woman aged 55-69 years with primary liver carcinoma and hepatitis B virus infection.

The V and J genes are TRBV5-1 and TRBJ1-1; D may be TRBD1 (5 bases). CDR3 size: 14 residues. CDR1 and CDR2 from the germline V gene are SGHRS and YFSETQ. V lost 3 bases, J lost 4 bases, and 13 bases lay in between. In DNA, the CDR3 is TGCGCCAGCAGCTCCGGGACGGACGGCACTGAAGCTTTCTTT. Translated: CASSSGTDGTEAFF.

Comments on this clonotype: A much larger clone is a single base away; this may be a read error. In nucleotides, the CDR3 is TGTGCCAGCAGTCACTCTCACGGGGATGAGCAGTTCTTC. This encodes CASSHSHGDEQFF. The rearrangement uses TRBV6-5 and TRBJ2-1, with a weak D call TRBD2 (5 bases). From germline, CDR1 is MNHEY and CDR2 SVGAGI. There are 13 residues in the CDR3.

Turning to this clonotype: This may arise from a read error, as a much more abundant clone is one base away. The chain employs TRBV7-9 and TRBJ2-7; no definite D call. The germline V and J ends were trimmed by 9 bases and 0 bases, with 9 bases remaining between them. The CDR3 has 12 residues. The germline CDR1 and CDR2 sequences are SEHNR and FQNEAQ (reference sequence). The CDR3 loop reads CARSPGSYEQYF. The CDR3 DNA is TGTGCCAGGAGCCCCGGCTCCTACGAGCAGTACTTC.

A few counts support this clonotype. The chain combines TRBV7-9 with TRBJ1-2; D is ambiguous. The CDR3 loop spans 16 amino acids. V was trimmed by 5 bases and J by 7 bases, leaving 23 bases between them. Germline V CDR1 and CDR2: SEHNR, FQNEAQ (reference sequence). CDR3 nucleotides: TGTGCCAGCAGCGCCGCGGAAATACCTGCGATGGGTGGCTACACCTTC. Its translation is CASSAAEIPAMGGYTF. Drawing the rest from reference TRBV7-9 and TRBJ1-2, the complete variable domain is DTGVSQNPRHKITKRGQNVTFRCDPISEHNRLYWYRQTLGQGPEFLTYFQNEAQLEKSRLLSDRFSAERPKGSFSTLEIQRTEQGDSAMYLCASSAAEIPAMGGYTFGSGTRLTVV.

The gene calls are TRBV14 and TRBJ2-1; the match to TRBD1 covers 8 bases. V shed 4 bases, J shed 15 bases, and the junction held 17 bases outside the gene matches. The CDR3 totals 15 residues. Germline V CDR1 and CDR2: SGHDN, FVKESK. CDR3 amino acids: CASSLGQGELSVLFF. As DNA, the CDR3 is TGTGCCAGCAGCCTAGGACAGGGAGAATTGAGTGTGCTGTTCTTC.

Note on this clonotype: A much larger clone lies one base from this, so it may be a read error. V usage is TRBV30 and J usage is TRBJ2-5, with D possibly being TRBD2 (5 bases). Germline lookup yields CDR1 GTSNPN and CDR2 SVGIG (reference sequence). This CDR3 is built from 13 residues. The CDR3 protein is CAWCVSDQETQYF. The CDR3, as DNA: TGTGCCTGGTGTGTTAGCGACCAAGAGACCCAGTACTTC.

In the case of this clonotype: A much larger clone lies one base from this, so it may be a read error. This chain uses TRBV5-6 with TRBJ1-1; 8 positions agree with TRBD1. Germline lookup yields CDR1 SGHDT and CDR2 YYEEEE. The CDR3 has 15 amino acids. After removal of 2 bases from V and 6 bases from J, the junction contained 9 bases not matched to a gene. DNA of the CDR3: TGTGCCAGCAGCTTATGGGCAGGGGGCGTTCCTGAAGCTTTCTTT. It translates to CASSLWAGGVPEAFF. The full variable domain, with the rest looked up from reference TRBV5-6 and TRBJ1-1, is DAGVTQSPTHLIKTRGQQVTLRCSPKSGHDTVSWYQQALGQGPQFIFQYYEEEERQRGNFPDRFSGHQFPNYSSELNVNALLLGDSALYLCASSLWAGGVPEAFFGQGTRLTVV.

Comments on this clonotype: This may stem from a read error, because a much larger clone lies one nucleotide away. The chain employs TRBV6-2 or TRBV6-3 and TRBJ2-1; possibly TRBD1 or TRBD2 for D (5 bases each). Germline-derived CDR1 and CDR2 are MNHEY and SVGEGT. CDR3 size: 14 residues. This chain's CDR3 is CTSRDEGSYNEQFF. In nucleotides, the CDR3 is TGTACCAGTCGGGACGAAGGTTCCTACAATGAGCAGTTCTTC.

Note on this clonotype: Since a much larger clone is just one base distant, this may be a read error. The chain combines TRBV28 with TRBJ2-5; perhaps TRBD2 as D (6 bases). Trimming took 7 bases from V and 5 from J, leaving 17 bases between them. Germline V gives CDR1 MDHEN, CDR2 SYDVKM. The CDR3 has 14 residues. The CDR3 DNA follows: TGTGCCAGCAATGGGACTCCGGGCAGGGAGACCCAGTACTTC. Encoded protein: CASNGTPGRETQYF.

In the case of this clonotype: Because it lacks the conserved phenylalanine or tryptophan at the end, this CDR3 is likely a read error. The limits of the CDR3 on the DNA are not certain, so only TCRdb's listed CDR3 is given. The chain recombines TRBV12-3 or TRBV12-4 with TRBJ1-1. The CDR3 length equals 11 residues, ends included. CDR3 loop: CASSLAGRVFI.

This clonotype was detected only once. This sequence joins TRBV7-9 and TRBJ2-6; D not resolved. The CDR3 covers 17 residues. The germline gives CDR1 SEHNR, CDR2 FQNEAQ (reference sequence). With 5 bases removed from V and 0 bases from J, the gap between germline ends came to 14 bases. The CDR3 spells CASSASSSASGANVLTF. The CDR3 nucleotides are TGTGCCAGCAGCGCCTCCTCCTCTGCCTCTGGGGCCAACGTCCTGACTTTC.

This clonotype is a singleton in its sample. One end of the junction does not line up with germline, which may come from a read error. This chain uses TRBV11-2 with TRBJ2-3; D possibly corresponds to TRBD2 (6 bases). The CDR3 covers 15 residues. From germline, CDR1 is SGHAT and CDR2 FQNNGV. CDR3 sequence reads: CASNLGGIITDKQYF. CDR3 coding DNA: TGTGCCAGCAACTTGGGCGGGATCATCACAGATAAGCAGTATTTT.

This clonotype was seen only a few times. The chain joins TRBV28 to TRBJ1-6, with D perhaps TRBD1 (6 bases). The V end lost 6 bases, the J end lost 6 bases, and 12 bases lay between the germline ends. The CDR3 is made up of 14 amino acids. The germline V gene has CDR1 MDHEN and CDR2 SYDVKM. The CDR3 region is CASSLRDINSPLHF. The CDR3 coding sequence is TGTGCCAGCAGCCTTAGGGACATTAATTCACCCCTCCACTTT. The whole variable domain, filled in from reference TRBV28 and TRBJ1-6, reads DVKVTQSSRYLVKRTGEKVFLECVQDMDHENMFWYRQDPGLGLRLIYFSYDVKMKEKGDIPEGYSVSREKKERFSLILESASTNQTSMYLCASSLRDINSPLHFGNGTRLTVT.

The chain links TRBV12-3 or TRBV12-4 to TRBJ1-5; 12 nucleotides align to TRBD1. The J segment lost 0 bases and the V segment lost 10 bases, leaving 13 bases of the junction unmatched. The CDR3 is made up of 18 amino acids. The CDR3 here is CANSIGDRGPYSNQPQHF. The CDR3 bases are TGTGCCAACAGCATAGGGGACAGGGGGCCTTATAGCAATCAGCCCCAGCATTTT.

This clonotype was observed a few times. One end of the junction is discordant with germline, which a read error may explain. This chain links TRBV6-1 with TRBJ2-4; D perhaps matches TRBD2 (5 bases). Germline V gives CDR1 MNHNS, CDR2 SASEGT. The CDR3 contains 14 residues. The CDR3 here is CVSSGGSNRNIQYF. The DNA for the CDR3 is TGTGTCAGCAGCGGCGGGTCGAATCGGAACATTCAGTACTTC.

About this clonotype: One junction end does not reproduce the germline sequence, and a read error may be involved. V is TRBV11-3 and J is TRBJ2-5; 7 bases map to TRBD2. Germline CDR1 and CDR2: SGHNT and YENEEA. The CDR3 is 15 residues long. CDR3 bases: TGTGCAAGCAGCGATACTAGCGAGAGACGTGAGACCCAGTACTTC. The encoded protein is CASSDTSERRETQYF.

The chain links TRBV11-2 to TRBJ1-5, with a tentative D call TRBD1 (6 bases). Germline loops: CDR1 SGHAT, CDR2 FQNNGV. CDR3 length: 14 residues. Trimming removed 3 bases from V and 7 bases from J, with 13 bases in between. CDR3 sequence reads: CASSFAGDGQPQHF. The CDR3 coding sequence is TGTGCCAGCAGCTTCGCAGGGGATGGACAGCCCCAGCATTTT.

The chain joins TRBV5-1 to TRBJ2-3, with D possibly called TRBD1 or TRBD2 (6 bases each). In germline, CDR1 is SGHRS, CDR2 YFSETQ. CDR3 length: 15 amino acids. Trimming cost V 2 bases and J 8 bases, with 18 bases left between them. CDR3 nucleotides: TGCGCCAGCAGCTTATCGGGGGCTCCGGGGGTTACGCAGTATTTT. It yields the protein CASSLSGAPGVTQYF.